A single T cell receptor (beta chain) is shown here with its context. Its antigen is unidentified. This record comes from a study of T cells in localized non-small cell lung cancer. The study's findings and limits: Appearances in adjacent lung were noted for a median 57 of the top 100 tumor clones.

The method was immunoSEQ multiplex PCR; TCRdb's version includes in-frame clones alone and lacks a portion of them. The data hold roughly 89,000 clones, with about nine tenths observed a single time. V lost 5 bases and J 4 bases, leaving 7 bases between the germline ends. The CDR3 has 12 residues. CDR1 and CDR2 from the germline V gene are SGDLS and YYNGEE. The rearrangement links TRBV9 to TRBJ1-3; D ambiguous. This clonotype originated in a woman aged 35 to 70 with stage II squamous cell lung carcinoma. The sample here was PBMCs, taken before any cancer treatment. The CDR3, as DNA: TGTGCCAGCAGGAAGGAAGGAAACACCATATATTTT. Amino acids: CASRKEGNTIYF.